Given below is one T cell receptor (beta chain) in context. This record comes from a study of control samples from healthy donors and cancer patients. TCRdb's table, derived via immunoSEQ multiplex PCR, lists solely in-frame clones and lacks some. This sample yields approximately 150,000 clones, of which approximately 94% are seen a single time; approximately 14% belongs to the top ten. Germline-derived CDR1 and CDR2 are MNHEY and SVGAGI. The CDR3 runs 15 residues. With 2 bases clipped from V and 4 bases from J, the junction kept 6 bases outside the gene matches. The chain carries TRBV6-5 and TRBJ2-5; 8 bases agree with TRBD1. Sequenced: blood. This sequence was found in a man between 35 and 55 years old in good health. CDR3 amino acids: CASSYGRTGLETQYF. The CDR3 bases are TGTGCCAGCAGTTACGGTCGGACAGGGTTAGAGACCCAGTACTTC.